One and the same sample provided the 9 T cell receptor beta chains below, sequenced in a study of blood T cell repertoires in COVID-19. The method was immunoSEQ multiplex PCR; TCRdb's version includes in-frame clones alone and lacks a portion of them. The sample lists nearly 90,000 clones, about 90% seen once, with approximately 7% in the top ten. The sequencing input was peripheral blood. The receptors shown here come from a man aged 18 to 30 with COVID-19, enrolled during active disease.

This chain links TRBV7-7 with TRBJ2-1; D gene ambiguous. V lost 2 bases, J lost 7 bases, and 15 bases lay in between. Germline V lookup: CDR1 SSHAT, CDR2 FNYEAQ (reference sequence). The CDR3 is 15 residues long. The CDR3 DNA reads TGTGCCAGCAGCTTACTAGGTCTTCCCGGGAATGAGCAGTTCTTC. It specifies CASSLLGLPGNEQFF.

This chain connects TRBV6-2 or TRBV6-3 to TRBJ2-1; 12 nucleotides agree with TRBD2. This CDR3 spans 15 amino acids. After removal of 5 bases from V and 3 bases from J, the junction contained 2 bases not matched to a gene. Germline CDR1 reads MNHEY; CDR2 reads SVGEGT. The CDR3 here is CASSEGLAGYNEQFF. The CDR3 DNA follows: TGTGCCAGCAGTGAGGGACTAGCGGGCTACAATGAGCAGTTCTTC.

V gene TRBV21-1 combines with J gene TRBJ2-5; the table's D call, TRBD1, was not checked against the DNA. TRBV21-1 is noted as a pseudogene. CDR3 length equals 14 residues. Written as DNA, the CDR3 is TGTGCCAGCGCGGACAGGGGGCCGGGAGAGACCCAGTACTTC. Amino acid sequence: CASADRGPGETQYF.

This sequence joins TRBV7-6 and TRBJ2-7; 8 bases match TRBD1. The CDR3 is 20 amino acids. Germline values: CDR1 SGHVS, CDR2 FNYEAQ. V dropped 2 bases and J dropped 0; count of bases not matched to a gene: 18. CDR3 in DNA: TGTGCCAGCAGCTTATTGGCCCTAACAGGGGGTGGGGGAAGCTCCTACGAGCAGTACTTC. As protein: CASSLLALTGGGGSSYEQYF.

The gene calls are TRBV5-1 and TRBJ2-7, with D possibly matching TRBD1 (7 bases). V lost 2 bases, J lost 5 bases, and 11 bases lay in between. This CDR3 region has 13 residues. Per germline, CDR1 SGHRS and CDR2 YFSETQ. The CDR3 DNA reads TGCGCCAGCAGCTTTCGCAGGGGGGACGAGCAGTACTTC. This codes for CASSFRRGDEQYF.

Here the CDR3 DNA reads TGCGCCAGCAGCTTCAAGATTCAGTACCAAGAGACCCAGTACTTC. Protein: CASSFKIQYQETQYF. The chain combines TRBV5-1 with TRBJ2-5; D is unclear. V lost 2 bases, J lost 0 bases, and 11 bases lay in between. The CDR3 spans 15 residues. Germline CDR1 and CDR2: SGHRS and YFSETQ. Together with reference TRBV5-1 and TRBJ2-5, the CDR3 gives the full variable domain: KAGVTQTPRYLIKTRGQQVTLSCSPISGHRSVSWYQQTPGQGLQFLFEYFSETQRNKGNFPGRFSGRQFSNSRSEMNVSTLELGDSALYLCASSFKIQYQETQYFGPGTRLLVL.

V gene TRBV9 combines with J gene TRBJ1-2; D might be TRBD1 (6 bases). Trimming cost V 2 bases and J 5 bases, with 13 bases left between them. The CDR3 covers 14 residues. The germline CDR1 and CDR2 sequences are SGDLS and YYNGEE. The CDR3 DNA sequence: TGTGCCAGCAGCGTTCGACAGGACAAGTATGGCTACACCTTC. Protein sequence: CASSVRQDKYGYTF.

The J gene is TRBJ2-3, the V gene TRBV11-2; 7 bases are shared with TRBD2. With V trimmed by 3 bases and J by 3 bases, 12 bases remained unmatched. Per germline, CDR1 SGHAT and CDR2 FQNNGV. This CDR3 has 17 residues. CDR3 sequence reads: CASSFRPGGGLTDTQYF. In nucleotides, the CDR3 is TGTGCCAGCAGCTTTCGCCCCGGGGGAGGGTTGACAGATACGCAGTATTTT.

This chain connects TRBV30 to TRBJ2-5; D uncertain. This CDR3 has 13 residues. In germline, CDR1 is GTSNPN, CDR2 SVGIG (reference sequence). The germline V and J ends were trimmed by 3 bases and 4 bases, with 12 bases remaining between them. The CDR3 loop is CAWSALLGETQYF. CDR3 nucleotides: TGTGCCTGGAGCGCCCTCCTCGGAGAGACCCAGTACTTC. The full variable domain, rest sourced from reference TRBV30 and TRBJ2-5, is SQTIHQWPATLVQPVGSPLSLECTVEGTSNPNLYWYRQAAGRGLQLLFYSVGIGQISSEVPQNLSASRPQDRQFILSSKKLLLSDSGFYLCAWSALLGETQYFGPGTRLLVL.